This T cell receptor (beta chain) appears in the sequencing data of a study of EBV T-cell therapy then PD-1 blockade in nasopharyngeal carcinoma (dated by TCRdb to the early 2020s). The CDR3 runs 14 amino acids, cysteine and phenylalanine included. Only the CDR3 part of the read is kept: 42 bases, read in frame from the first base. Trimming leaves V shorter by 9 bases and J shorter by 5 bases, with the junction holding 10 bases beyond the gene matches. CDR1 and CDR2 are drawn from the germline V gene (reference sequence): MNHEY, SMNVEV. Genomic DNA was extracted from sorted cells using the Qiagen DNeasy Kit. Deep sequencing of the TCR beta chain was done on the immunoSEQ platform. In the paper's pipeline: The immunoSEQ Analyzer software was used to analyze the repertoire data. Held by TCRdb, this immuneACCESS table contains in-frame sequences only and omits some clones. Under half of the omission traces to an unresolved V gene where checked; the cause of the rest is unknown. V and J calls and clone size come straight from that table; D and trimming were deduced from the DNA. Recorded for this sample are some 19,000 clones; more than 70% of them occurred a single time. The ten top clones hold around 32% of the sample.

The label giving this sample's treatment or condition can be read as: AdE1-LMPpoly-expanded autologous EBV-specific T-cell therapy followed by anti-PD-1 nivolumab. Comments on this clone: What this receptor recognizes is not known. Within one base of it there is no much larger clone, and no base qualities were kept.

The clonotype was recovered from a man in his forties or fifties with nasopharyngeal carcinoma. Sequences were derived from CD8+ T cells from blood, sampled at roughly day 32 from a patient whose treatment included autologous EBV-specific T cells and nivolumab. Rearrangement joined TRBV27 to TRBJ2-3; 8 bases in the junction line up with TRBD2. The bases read TGTGCCAGTCAAGCGGGGGTTCTGAGAGATACGCAGTATTTT. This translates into CASQAGVLRDTQYF.